This TCR beta chain was sequenced in a study of blood T cell repertoires in COVID-19 (dated by TCRdb to the early 2020s). The study in broad terms: Samples covering the acute and convalescent phases of COVID-19 were provided by collaborators in the United States, Italy and Spain. The prospective study material was composed of cDNA or gDNA derived from T cells, B-cell-depleted T cells, or PBMCs. Deeply sampled blood TCRbeta repertoires from subjects exposed to, actively infected with, or recovered from COVID-19 were included in the dataset. A freely available public database, intended as a resource for researchers studying the immune response to SARS-CoV-2, is where the repertoires were released. The samples were drawn from the first 160 participants of the ongoing ImmuneRACE study and from some 1,300 subjects provided by 6 global collaborators. A de-identified subject ID, COVID-19 status, age in years and sex were almost always included in the sample metadata. HLA class I and class II types, where available, came from metadata supplied by the sample provider rather than from assay-based typing.

Participants in the prospective study were enrolled through a virtual design, were aged roughly 18 to 100 years, and lived in roughly 24 United States geographic areas. In the prospective study, cohorts were assigned on the basis of participant-reported clinical history obtained from a screening survey and a study questionnaire. In the prospective study, whole blood, serum and a nasopharyngeal or oropharyngeal swab were collected from each participant by mobile phlebotomists. Participants in the prospective study had the option to provide additional blood draws and questionnaires over a roughly 2-month period. Before DNA extraction, prospective study blood samples were shipped either frozen or at room temperature. Trimming takes 6 bases from V and 2 bases from J, and the germline ends sit 17 bases apart. Sequences SGDLS (CDR1) and YYNGEE (CDR2) are obtained from the germline V gene. Counted from cysteine to phenylalanine, this CDR3 has 16 amino acids. Just the 48-base CDR3 DNA is kept, in frame starting at base 1.

General conclusions and limits of the study: The amount of clinical and demographic metadata varied by source and participant and was provided uncurated.

The immunoSEQ Assay, a bias-controlled multiplex PCR, was used to amplify TCRbeta CDR3 regions from genomic DNA. On the authors' methods: The number of nucleated cells in each sample was estimated from the amplification of reference gene primers within the assay. Sequence reads were collapsed and filtered to measure the absolute abundance of every unique TCRbeta CDR3 rearrangement. Productive Simpson clonality was computed per sample as the square root of Simpson's diversity index over productive rearrangements. Held by TCRdb, this immuneACCESS table contains in-frame sequences only and omits some clones. Under half of the omission traces to an unresolved V gene where checked; the cause of the rest is unknown. Clonal size and the V and J genes are those of that table, whereas D and trimming came from the DNA. The sample records 300,000 to 500,000 clones, approximately 91% of which are singletons. Together, the top ten hold roughly 2% of the sample.

In the case of this clone: Its specific antigen is unknown. One base away there is no much larger clone; base qualities are not given.

The material sequenced was PBMCs or T cells enriched from blood (not recorded which). This receptor was obtained from a woman in her 40s with acute COVID-19. Here the chain combines TRBV9 and TRBJ2-2; D gene: possibly TRBD1, on 6 matching bases. The sequenced DNA is TGTGCCAGCAATAAGGGGACATCCCCTAACACCGGGGAGCTGTTTTTT. This translates into CASNKGTSPNTGELFF.